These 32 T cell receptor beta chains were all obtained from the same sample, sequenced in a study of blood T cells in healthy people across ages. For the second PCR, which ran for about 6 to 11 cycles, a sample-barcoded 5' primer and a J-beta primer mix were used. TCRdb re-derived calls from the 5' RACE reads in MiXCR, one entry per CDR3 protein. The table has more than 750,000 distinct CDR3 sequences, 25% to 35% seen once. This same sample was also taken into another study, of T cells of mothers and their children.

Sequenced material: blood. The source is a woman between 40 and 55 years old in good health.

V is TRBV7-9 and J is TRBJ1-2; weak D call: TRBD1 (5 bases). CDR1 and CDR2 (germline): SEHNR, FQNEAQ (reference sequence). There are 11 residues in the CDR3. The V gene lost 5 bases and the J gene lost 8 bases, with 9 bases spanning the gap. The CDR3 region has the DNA TGTGCCAGCAGCGGGAGGGGAGGCTACACCTTC. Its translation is CASSGRGGYTF. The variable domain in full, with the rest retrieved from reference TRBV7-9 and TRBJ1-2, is DTGVSQNPRHKITKRGQNVTFRCDPISEHNRLYWYRQTLGQGPEFLTYFQNEAQLEKSRLLSDRFSAERPKGSFSTLEIQRTEQGDSAMYLCASSGRGGYTFGSGTRLTVV.

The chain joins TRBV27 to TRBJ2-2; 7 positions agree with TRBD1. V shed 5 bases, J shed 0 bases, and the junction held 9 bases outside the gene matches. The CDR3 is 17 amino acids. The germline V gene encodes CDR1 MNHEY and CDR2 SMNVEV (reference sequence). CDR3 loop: CASSKWDSFANTGELFF. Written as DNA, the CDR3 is TGTGCCAGCAGTAAATGGGACAGCTTCGCGAACACCGGGGAGCTGTTTTTT.

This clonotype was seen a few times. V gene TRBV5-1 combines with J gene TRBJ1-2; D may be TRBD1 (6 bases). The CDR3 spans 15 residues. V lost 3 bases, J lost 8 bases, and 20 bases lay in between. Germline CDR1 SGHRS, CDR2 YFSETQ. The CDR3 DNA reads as TGCGCCAGCAGCTCATGGGACCAAGGGGGGGGCGGCTACACCTTC. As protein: CASSSWDQGGGGYTF.

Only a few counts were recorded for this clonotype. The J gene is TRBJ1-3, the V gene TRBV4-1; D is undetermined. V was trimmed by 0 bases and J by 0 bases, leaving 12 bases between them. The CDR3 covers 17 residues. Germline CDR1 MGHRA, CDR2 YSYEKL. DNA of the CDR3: TGCGCCAGCAGCCAAGATCCCCAGCCGAGCTCTGGAAACACCATATATTTT. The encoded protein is CASSQDPQPSSGNTIYF.

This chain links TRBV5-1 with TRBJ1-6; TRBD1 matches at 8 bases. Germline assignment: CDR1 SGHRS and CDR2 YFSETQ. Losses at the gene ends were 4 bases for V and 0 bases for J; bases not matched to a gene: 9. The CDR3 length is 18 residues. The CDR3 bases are TGCGCCAGCAGCCCCGAGGGACAGGCCAGCTCCTATAATTCACCCCTCCACTTT. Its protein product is CASSPEGQASSYNSPLHF.

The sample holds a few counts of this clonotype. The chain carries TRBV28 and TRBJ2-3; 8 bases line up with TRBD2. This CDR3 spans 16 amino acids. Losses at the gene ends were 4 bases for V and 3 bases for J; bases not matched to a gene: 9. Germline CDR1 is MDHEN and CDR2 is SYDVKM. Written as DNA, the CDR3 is TGTGCCAGCAGTTCCTCTTCTAGCGGGTGGACAGATACGCAGTATTTT. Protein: CASSSSSSGWTDTQYF.

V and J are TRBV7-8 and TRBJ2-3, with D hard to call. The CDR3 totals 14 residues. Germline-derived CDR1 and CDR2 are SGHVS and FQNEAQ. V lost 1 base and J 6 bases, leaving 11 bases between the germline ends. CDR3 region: CASSLGRKTDTQYF. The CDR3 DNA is TGTGCCAGCAGCTTAGGAAGGAAAACGGATACGCAGTATTTT. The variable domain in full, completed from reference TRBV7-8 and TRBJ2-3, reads GAGVSQSPRYKVAKRGQDVALRCDPISGHVSLFWYQQALGQGPEFLTYFQNEAQLDKSGLPSDRFFAERPEGSVSTLKIQRTQQEDSAVYLCASSLGRKTDTQYFGPGTRLTVL.

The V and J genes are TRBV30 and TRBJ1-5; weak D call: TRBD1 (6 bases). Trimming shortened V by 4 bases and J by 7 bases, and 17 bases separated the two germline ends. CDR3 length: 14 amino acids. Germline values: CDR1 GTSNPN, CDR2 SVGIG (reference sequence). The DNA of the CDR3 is TGTGCCTGGACCACAGGAACAGGGAGGCAGCCCCAGCATTTT. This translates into CAWTTGTGRQPQHF.

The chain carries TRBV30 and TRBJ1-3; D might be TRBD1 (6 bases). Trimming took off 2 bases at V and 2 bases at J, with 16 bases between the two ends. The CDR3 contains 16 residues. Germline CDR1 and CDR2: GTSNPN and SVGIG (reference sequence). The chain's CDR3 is CAWSTETGRTGNTIYF. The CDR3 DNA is TGTGCCTGGAGTACGGAAACAGGGAGAACTGGAAACACCATATATTTT. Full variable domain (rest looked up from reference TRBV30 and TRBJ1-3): SQTIHQWPATLVQPVGSPLSLECTVEGTSNPNLYWYRQAAGRGLQLLFYSVGIGQISSEVPQNLSASRPQDRQFILSSKKLLLSDSGFYLCAWSTETGRTGNTIYFGEGSWLTVV.

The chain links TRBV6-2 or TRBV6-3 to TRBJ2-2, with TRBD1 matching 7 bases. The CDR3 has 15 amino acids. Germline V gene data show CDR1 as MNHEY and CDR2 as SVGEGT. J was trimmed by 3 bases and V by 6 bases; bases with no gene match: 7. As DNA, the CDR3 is TGTGCCAGCAGGCAGGGGGATAAGCACACCGGGGAGCTGTTTTTT. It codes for CASRQGDKHTGELFF.

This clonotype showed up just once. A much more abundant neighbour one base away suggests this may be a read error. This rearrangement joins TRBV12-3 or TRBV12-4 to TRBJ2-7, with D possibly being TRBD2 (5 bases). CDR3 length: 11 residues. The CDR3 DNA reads TGTACCAGCGGTCTAACCTACGAGCAGTACTTC. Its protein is CTSGLTYEQYF.

The CDR3 DNA reads as TGCAGCGTGATGACAGAGACTAATCAGCCCCAGCATTTT. It yields the protein CSVMTETNQPQHF. The J gene is TRBJ1-5, the V gene TRBV29-1; TRBD1 is a possible D gene (5 bases). The V and J ends lost 6 bases and 4 bases respectively, with 13 bases between them. Germline lookup yields CDR1 SQVTM and CDR2 ANQGSEA. The CDR3 spans 13 residues.

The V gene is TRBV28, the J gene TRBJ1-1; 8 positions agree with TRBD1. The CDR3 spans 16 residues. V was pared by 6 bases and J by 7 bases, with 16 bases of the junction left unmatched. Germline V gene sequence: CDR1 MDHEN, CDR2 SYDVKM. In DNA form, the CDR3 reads TGTGCCAGCAGAAAGATGAGGACAGGGTTTTTTGTTGAAGCTTTCTTT. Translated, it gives CASRKMRTGFFVEAFF.

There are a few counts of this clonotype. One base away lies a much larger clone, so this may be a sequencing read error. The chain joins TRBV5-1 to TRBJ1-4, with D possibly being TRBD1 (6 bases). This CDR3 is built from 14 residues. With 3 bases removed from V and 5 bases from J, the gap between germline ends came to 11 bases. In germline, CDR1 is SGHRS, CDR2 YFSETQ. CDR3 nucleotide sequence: TGCGCCAGCAGCTGGGGGCGGACAAATGAAAAACTGTTTTTT. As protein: CASSWGRTNEKLFF.

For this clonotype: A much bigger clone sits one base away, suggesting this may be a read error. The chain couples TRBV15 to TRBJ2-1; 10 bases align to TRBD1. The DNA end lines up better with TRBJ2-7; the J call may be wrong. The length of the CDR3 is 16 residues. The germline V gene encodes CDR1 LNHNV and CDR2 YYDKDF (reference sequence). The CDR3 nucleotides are TGTGCCACCAGCAGCGGCCCGGGACAGGGGTACAATGAGCAGTACTTC. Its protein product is CATSSGPGQGYNEQYF.

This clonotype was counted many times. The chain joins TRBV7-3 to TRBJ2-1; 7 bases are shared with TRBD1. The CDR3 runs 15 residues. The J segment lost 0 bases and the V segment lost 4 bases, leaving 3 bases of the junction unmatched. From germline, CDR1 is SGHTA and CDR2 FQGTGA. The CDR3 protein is CASSSGQASYNEQFF. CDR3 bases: TGTGCCAGCAGCTCTGGACAGGCCTCCTACAATGAGCAGTTCTTC.

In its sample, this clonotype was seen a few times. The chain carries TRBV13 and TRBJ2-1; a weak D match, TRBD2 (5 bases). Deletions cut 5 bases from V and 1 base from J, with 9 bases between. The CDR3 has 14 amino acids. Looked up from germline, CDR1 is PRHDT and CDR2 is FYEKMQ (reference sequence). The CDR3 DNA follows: TGTGCCAGCAGCGGGGAGAAATCCTACAATGAGCAGTTCTTC. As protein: CASSGEKSYNEQFF.

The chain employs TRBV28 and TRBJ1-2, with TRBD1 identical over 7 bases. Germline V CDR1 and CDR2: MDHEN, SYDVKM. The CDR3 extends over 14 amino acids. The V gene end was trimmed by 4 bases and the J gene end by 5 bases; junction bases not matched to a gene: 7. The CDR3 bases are TGTGCCAGCAGTTGGGCCGCAGGGGGGTATGGCTACACCTTC. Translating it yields CASSWAAGGYGYTF.

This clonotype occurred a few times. The CDR3 region is CASSLGGQSGEQFF. The CDR3 bases are TGCGCCAGCAGCTTGGGGGGACAGTCAGGTGAGCAGTTCTTC. J is TRBJ2-1 and V is TRBV5-1; 7 bases are a match to TRBD1. The germline V gene encodes CDR1 SGHRS and CDR2 YFSETQ. V shed 0 bases and J 9 bases; nucleotides not matched to a gene: 6. This CDR3 has 14 amino acids.

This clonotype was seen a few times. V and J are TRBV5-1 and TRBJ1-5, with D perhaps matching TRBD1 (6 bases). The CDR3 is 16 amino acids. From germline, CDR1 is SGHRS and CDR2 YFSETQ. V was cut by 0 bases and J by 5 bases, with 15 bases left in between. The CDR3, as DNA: TGCGCCAGCAGCTTGGTCCCAGGGGCCGGAGATCAGCCCCAGCATTTT. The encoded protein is CASSLVPGAGDQPQHF.

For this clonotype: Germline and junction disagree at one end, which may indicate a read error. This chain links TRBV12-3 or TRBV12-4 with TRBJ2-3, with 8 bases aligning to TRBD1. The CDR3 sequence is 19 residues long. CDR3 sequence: CASSRRQGTLTTSTDTQYF. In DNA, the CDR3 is TGTGCCAGCAGCCGGAGACAGGGGACACTAACTACTAGCACTGATACTCAGTATTTT.

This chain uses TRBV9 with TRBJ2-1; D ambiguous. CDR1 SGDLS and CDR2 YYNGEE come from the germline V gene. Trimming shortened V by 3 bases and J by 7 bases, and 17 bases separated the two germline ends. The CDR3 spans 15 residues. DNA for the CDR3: TGTGCCAGCAGCGGTCAGGACCGCCTGGGGAATGAGCAGTTCTTC. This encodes CASSGQDRLGNEQFF.

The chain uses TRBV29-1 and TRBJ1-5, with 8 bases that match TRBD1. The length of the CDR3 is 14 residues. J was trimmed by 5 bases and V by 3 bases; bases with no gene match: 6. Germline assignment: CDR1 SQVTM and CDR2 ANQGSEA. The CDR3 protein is CSVETGDWDQPQHF. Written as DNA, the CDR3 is TGCAGCGTTGAGACAGGGGACTGGGATCAGCCCCAGCATTTT.

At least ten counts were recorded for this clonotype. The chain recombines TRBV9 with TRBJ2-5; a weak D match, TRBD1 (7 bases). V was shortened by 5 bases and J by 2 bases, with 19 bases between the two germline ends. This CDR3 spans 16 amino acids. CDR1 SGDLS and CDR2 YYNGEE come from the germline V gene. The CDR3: CASSLRGQAGQETQYF. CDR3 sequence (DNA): TGTGCCAGCAGTCTCAGAGGACAGGCGGGACAAGAGACCCAGTACTTC.

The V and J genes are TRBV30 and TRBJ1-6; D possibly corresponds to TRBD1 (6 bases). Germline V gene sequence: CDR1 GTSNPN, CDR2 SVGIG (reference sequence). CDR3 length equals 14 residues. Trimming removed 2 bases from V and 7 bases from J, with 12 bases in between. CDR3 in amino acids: CAWSTQGINSPLHF. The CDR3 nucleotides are TGTGCCTGGAGTACCCAGGGGATCAATTCACCCCTCCACTTT. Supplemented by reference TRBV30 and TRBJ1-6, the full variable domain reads SQTIHQWPATLVQPVGSPLSLECTVEGTSNPNLYWYRQAAGRGLQLLFYSVGIGQISSEVPQNLSASRPQDRQFILSSKKLLLSDSGFYLCAWSTQGINSPLHFGNGTRLTVT.

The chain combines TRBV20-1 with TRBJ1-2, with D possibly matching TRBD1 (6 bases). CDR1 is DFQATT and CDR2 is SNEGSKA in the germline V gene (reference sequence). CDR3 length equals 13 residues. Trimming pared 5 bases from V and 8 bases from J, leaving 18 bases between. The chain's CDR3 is CSAAGGRSGGYTF. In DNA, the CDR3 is TGCAGTGCTGCTGGGGGGCGGTCTGGAGGCTACACCTTC.

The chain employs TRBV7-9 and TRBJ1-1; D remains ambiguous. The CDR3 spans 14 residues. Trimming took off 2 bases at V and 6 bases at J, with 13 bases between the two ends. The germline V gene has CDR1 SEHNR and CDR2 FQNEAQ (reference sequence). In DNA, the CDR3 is TGTGCCAGCAGCTTAAGGACGACGGAGGCTGAAGCTTTCTTT. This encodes CASSLRTTEAEAFF.

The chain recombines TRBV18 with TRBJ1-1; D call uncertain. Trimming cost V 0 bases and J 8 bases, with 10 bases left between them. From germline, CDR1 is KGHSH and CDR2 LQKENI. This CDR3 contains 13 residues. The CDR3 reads CASSPPNEGEAFF. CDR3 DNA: TGTGCCAGCTCACCACCAAACGAGGGAGAAGCTTTCTTT.

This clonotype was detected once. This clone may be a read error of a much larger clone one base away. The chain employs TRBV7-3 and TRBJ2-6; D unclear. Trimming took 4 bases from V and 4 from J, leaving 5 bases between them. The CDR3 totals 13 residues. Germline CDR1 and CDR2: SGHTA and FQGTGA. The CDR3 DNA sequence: TGTGCCAGCAGCTGGCTGGGGGCCAACGTCCTGACTTTC. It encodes CASSWLGANVLTF.

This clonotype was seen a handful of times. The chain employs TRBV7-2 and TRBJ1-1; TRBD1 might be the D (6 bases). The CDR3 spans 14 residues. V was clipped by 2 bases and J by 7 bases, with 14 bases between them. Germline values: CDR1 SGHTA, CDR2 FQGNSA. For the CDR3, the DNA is TGTGCCAGCAGCTTAACCCGGGGGCGGGTTGAAGCTTTCTTT. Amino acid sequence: CASSLTRGRVEAFF.

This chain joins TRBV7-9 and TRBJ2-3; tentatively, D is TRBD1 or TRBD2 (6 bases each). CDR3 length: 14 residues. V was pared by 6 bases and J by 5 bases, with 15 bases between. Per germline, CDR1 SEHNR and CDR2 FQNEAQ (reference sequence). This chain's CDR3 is CASRLIGGGDTQYF. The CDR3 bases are TGTGCCAGCAGATTAATCGGGGGCGGAGATACGCAGTATTTT.

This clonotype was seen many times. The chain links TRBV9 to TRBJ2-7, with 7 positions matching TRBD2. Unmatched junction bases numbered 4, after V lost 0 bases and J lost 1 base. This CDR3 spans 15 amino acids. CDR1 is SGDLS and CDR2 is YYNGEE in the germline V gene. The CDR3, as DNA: TGTGCCAGCAGCGTAGCGCTCGGGGGGTCCTACGAGCAGTACTTC. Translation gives CASSVALGGSYEQYF. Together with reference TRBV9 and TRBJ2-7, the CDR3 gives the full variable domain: DSGVTQTPKHLITATGQRVTLRCSPRSGDLSVYWYQQSLDQGLQFLIQYYNGEERAKGNILERFSAQQFPDLHSELNLSSLELGDSALYFCASSVALGGSYEQYFGPGTRLTVT.